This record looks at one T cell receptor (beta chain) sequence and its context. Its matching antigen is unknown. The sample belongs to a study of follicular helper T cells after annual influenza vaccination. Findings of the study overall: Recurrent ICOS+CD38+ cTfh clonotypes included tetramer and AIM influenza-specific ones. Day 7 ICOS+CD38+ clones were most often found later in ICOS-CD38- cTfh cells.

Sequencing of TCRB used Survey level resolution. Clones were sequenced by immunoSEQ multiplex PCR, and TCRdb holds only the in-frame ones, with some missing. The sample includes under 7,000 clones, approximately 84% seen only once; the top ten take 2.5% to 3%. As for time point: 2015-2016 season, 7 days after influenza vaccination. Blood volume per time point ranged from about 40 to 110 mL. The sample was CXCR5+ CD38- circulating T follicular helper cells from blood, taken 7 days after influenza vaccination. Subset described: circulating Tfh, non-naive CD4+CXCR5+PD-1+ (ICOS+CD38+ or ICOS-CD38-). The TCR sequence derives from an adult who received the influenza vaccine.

The CDR3 DNA reads as TGTGCCAGCAGTTTTAACAGGGGAGGTGCGGGGAACACTGAAGCTTTCTTT. This sequence encodes CASSFNRGGAGNTEAFF. V is TRBV27 and J is TRBJ1-1; 7 bases are shared with TRBD1. Per germline, CDR1 MNHEY and CDR2 SMNVEV (reference sequence). This CDR3 comprises 17 residues. Trimming removed 3 bases from V and 1 base from J; junction bases left unmatched: 11.